This is a list of T cell receptor beta chains from one sample in a study of cytomegalovirus exposure and HLA in healthy donors. Sequencing was performed with immunoSEQ multiplex PCR; in TCRdb, only in-frame clones are kept and a portion is missing. In total, the table holds approximately 110,000 clones. Input material: PBMCs. The receptors derive from a man aged 30-40 years in good health and CMV-seronegative. CDR3s include the opening cysteine and the closing phenylalanine or tryptophan. The order of the fields is CDR3 length, J gene, D gene, V gene, CDR3 DNA, CDR3 protein. D genes are given only for firm matches.

16,TRBJ2-3,TRBD2,TRBV27,TGTGCCAGCAGTGGCGGACTAGACGGGAGGCCAGATACGCAGTATTTT,CASSGGLDGRPDTQYF
14,TRBJ1-2,-,TRBV6-5,TGTGCCAGCAGCCCCGGGGGGGTCCTATATGGCTACACCTTC,CASSPGGVLYGYTF
14,TRBJ2-1,TRBD2,TRBV29-1,TGCAGCGTTGGCAGGGCGGGAGGGGGCAATGAGCAGTTCTTC,CSVGRAGGGNEQFF
16,TRBJ2-4,TRBD1,TRBV19,TGTGCCAGTAGTATAGATCTAGGACAGGGGGGAAACATTCAGTACTTC,CASSIDLGQGGNIQYF
16,TRBJ2-4,-,TRBV11-2,TGTGCCAGCAGCTTAGGGGACCCGGGACTGGGGAACATTCAGTACTTC,CASSLGDPGLGNIQYF
15,TRBJ2-5,-,TRBV27,TGTGCCAGCAGTCACAATCCGACAGACCAAGAGACCCAGTACTTC,CASSHNPTDQETQYF
13,TRBJ2-7,-,TRBV7-2,TGTGCCAGCACACCCGGGTCCCGGCGGGAGCAGTACTTC,CASTPGSRREQYF
16,TRBJ1-5,TRBD1,TRBV30,TGTGCCTGGACGCCTTTTTGGGACAGCCCAGCGCAGCCCCAGCATTTT,CAWTPFWDSPAQPQHF
13,TRBJ2-7,-,TRBV10-1,TGCGCCAGCAGTGAGGCGTCTAGCTACGAGCAGTACTTC,CASSEASSYEQYF
15,TRBJ1-2,-,TRBV27,TGTGCCAGCAGTTCAACGACAGGACCTCCACGGGGCTACACCTTC,CASSSTTGPPRGYTF
16,TRBJ2-5,TRBD2,TRBV19,TGTGCCAGTAGTATGGGACTAGCGGGAGGACAAGAGACCCAGTACTTC,CASSMGLAGGQETQYF
15,TRBJ1-5,TRBD1,TRBV18,TGTGCCAGCTCTCCCGGGACAGGGGGCGATCAGCCCCAGCATTTT,CASSPGTGGDQPQHF
16,TRBJ2-3,TRBD2,TRBV7-3,TGTGCCAGCAGCCCCAAGGGACTAGCGGGAGGAGATACGCAGTATTTT,CASSPKGLAGGDTQYF
16,TRBJ1-5,-,TRBV19,TGTGCCAGTAGTATAGGCCTGATGGGGTTGCGGGAGCCCCAGCATTTT,CASSIGLMGLREPQHF
15,TRBJ2-2,TRBD2,TRBV11-2,TGTGCCAGCAGCCTAGCGGGAGTGATGGTCGGGGAGCTGTTTTTT,CASSLAGVMVGELFF